A selection of T cell receptor beta chains follows, all from one sample in a study of PD-L1 blockade in urothelial cancer. Libraries were prepared by immunoSEQ multiplex PCR; TCRdb keeps only in-frame clonotypes and omits some of them. Of about 76,000 clones listed, roughly 90% are singletons. The sample here was PBMCs, taken around atezolizumab (anti-PD-L1) treatment. Receptor source: a woman older than 75 with urothelial cancer. Both conserved end residues are part of each CDR3. D genes are given only for firm matches. Clone size, where shown, is once, few, many, or a class for clones that have expanded.

CDR3aa,CDR3nt,v_gene,abundance,j_gene,len,d_gene
CASSINRENTIYF,TGTGCCAGCAGCATTAACAGGGAAAACACCATATATTTT,TRBV7-8,NA,TRBJ1-3,13,NA
CASSRPRGNTGELFF,TGTGCCAGCAGTCGACCACGAGGGAACACCGGGGAGCTGTTTTTT,TRBV9,NA,TRBJ2-2,15,NA
CASSIGTFSNQPQHF,TGTGCCAGTAGTATAGGAACTTTTAGCAATCAGCCCCAGCATTTT,TRBV19,NA,TRBJ1-5,15,NA
CASSPRDRGTYEQYF,TGTGCCAGCAGTCCCCGGGACAGGGGAACCTACGAGCAGTACTTC,TRBV6-6,NA,TRBJ2-7,15,TRBD1
CASSLVGLANADTQYF,TGCGCCAGCAGCTTGGTGGGACTAGCGAACGCAGATACGCAGTATTTT,TRBV5-1,once,TRBJ2-3,16,TRBD2
CASRRGSTGNEQFF,TGTGCCAGCAGACGGGGATCGACTGGGAATGAGCAGTTCTTC,TRBV28,NA,TRBJ2-1,14,NA
CAISDPGVGAGELFF,TGTGCCATCAGTGATCCAGGGGTCGGGGCCGGGGAGCTGTTTTTT,TRBV10-3,NA,TRBJ2-2,15,NA
CASSANSGLLEAFF,TGTGCCAGCAGTGCTAACAGTGGCTTATTGGAAGCTTTCTTT,TRBV6-1,NA,TRBJ1-1,14,NA
CASSLAGTSDEQYF,TGTGCCAGCAGTTTGGCTGGGACTAGTGACGAGCAGTACTTC,TRBV27,once,TRBJ2-7,14,TRBD2
CASSLPSGNEQFF,TGTGCCAGCAGCCTCCCCTCGGGGAATGAGCAGTTCTTC,TRBV5-6,few,TRBJ2-1,13,NA
CSVNLGGTDTQYF,TGCAGCGTAAACCTAGGTGGCACAGATACGCAGTATTTT,TRBV29-1,NA,TRBJ2-3,13,NA